This TCR beta chain is drawn from a study of blood T cell repertoires in COVID-19. This clone was detected only once. In the study's own analysis: Reference gene primer amplification yielded estimated nucleated cell counts. Some clones are missing from TCRdb's copy, which holds only in-frame ones; the method was immunoSEQ multiplex PCR. For V, J and clone size, that table is used; D and trimming come from the DNA. Of 220,000 or so clones in the sample, 85% to 90% were seen once. V was clipped by 5 bases and J by 4 bases, with 18 bases between them. Germline CDR1 is LNHDA and CDR2 is SQIVND (reference sequence). The CDR3 length is 17 residues. Participants spanned ages about 18 to 89 years and resided in 20 to 30 US areas. Exposed study participants had met a COVID-19 case within 2 weeks before entry.

The chain combines TRBV19 with TRBJ2-6, with D possibly TRBD1 on 6 matching bases. Sample: PBMCs or T cells enriched from blood (not recorded which). The clonotype comes from a man aged 30 to 45 who had been exposed to COVID-19. Here the CDR3 DNA reads TGTGCCAGTAGTGCCGGGACATCTACCCTCGGGGCCAACGTCCTGACTTTC. Translation gives CASSAGTSTLGANVLTF. Filled out from reference TRBV19 and TRBJ2-6, the complete variable domain reads DGGITQSPKYLFRKEGQNVTLSCEQNLNHDAMYWYRQDPGQGLRLIYYSQIVNDFQKGDIAEGYSVSREKKESFPLTVTSAQKNPTAFYLCASSAGTSTLGANVLTFGAGSRLTVL.